This T cell receptor (beta chain) was found in a study of T-cell memory formation after mild COVID-19. Study findings and constraints: Proof of SARS-CoV-2 specificity was absent for the second-wave clones that crested on day 37. Contracting clones from day 15 to 85 had balanced CD4/CD8; later expanders favoured CD4+.

The CDR3 has 16 residues. V shed 1 base and J 3 bases; nucleotides not matched to a gene: 6. Constant-segment-primed 5'RACE gave TCR alpha and TCR beta cDNA libraries with sample barcodes and UMIs. Each CDR3 protein gets one entry after TCRdb re-called the 5' RACE reads with MiXCR. The repertoire includes roughly 110,000 distinct CDR3 sequences, over 15% of them detected once, and around 28% sits in the top ten. In its sample, this clonotype was seen a few times. The antigen remains unidentified. Sequencing used PBMCs or a T cell subset sorted from them (not recorded which). The chain combines TRBV12-3 or TRBV12-4 with TRBJ2-1; 7 bases match TRBD1. This TCR was recovered from an adult woman who had mild COVID-19 (a few samples of this study predate the infection). Cell type and time point are not known. The CDR3 sequence: CASSLVDRAIYNEQFF. In nucleotides, the CDR3 is TGTGCCAGCAGTTTAGTAGACAGGGCGATCTACAATGAGCAGTTCTTC.